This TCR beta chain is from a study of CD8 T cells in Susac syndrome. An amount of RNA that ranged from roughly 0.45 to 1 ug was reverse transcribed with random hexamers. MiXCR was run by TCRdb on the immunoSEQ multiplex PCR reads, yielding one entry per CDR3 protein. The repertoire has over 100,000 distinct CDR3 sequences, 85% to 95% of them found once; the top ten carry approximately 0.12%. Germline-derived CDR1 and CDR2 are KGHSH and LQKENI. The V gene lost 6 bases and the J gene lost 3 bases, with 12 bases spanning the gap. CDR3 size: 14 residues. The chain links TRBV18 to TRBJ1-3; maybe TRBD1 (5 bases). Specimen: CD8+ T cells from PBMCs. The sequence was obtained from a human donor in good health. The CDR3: CASSSSTVGNTIYF. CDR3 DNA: TGTGCCAGCTCGTCCTCGACAGTTGGAAACACCATATATTTT.